This T cell receptor (beta chain) was captured in a study of cytomegalovirus exposure and HLA in healthy donors. Study at large: Early on, a data release was issued that held about 85 million unique TCRs from HLA-typed donors.

About this clone: Its antigen is not identified.

Notes on the study in general: The study designated 164 TCR beta chains cytomegalovirus-associated.

The ends were cut back, 5 bases at V and 10 bases at J, with 15 bases in the middle. The length of the CDR3 is 13 residues. Germline CDR1 GTSNPN, CDR2 SVGIG (reference sequence). The PCR used 60 Vbeta and 13 Jbeta primers. Method: immunoSEQ multiplex PCR; TCRdb's copy keeps in-frame clones and lacks some. The data hold over 200,000 clones, with 60% to 80% observed a single time. Material: PBMCs. This receptor was taken from a male donor in good health and CMV-seronegative. V is TRBV30 and J is TRBJ1-6, with D possibly TRBD1 on 5 matching bases. Written as DNA, the CDR3 is TGTGCCTGGGTGCAGGGAGGTGGGTCACCCCTCCACTTT. It translates to CAWVQGGGSPLHF.